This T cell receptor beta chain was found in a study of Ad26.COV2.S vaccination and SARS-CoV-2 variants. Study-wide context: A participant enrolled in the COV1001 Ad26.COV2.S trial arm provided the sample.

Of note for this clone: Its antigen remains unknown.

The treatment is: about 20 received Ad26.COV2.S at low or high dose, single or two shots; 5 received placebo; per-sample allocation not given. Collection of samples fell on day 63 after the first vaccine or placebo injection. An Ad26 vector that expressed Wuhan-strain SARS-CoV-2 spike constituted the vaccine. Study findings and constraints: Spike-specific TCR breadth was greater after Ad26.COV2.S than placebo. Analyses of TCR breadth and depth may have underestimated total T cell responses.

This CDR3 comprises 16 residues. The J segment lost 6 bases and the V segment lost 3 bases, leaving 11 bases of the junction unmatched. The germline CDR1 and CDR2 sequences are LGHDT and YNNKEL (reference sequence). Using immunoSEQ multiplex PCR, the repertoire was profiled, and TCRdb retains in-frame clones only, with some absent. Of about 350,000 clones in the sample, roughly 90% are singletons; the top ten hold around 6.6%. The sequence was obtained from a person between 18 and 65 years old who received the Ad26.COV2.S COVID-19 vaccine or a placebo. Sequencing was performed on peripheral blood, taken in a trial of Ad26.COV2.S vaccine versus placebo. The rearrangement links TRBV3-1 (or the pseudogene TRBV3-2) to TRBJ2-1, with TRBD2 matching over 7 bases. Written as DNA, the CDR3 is TGTGCCAGCAGCCAGACGACTAGCCGGAAAAGCAATGAGCAGTTCTTC. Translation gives CASSQTTSRKSNEQFF.